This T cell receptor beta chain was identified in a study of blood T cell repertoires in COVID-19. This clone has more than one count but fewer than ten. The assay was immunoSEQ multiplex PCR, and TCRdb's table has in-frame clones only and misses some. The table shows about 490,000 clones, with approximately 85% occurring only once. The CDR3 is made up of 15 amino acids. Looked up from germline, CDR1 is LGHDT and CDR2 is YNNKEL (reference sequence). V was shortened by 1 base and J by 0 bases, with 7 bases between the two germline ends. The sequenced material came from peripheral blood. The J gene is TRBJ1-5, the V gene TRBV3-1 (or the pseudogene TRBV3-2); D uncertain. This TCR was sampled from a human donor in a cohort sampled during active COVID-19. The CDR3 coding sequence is TGTGCCAGCAGCCAAGGCAGGCATAGCAATCAGCCCCAGCATTTT. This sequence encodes CASSQGRHSNQPQHF.